This T cell receptor beta chain is from a study of blood T cells in healthy people across ages. Alongside a J-beta primer mix, a sample-barcoded 5' primer served in a second PCR lasting 7 to 11 cycles. One entry per CDR3 protein, called by TCRdb with MiXCR from the 5' RACE reads. The sample includes more than 650,000 distinct CDR3 sequences, about 20% seen only once; the top ten take about 20%. Germline-derived CDR1 and CDR2 are MDHEN and SYDVKM. The CDR3 is made up of 16 amino acids. V was pared by 3 bases and J by 3 bases, with 10 bases of the junction left unmatched. This chain connects TRBV28 to TRBJ1-1; TRBD1 aligns across 7 bases. The sequenced material came from blood. The receptor comes from a man in his 70s in good health. CDR3 sequence (DNA): TGTGCCAGCAGTTTCCCCGACAGGGTGGAAGACACTGAAGCTTTCTTT. The encoded protein is CASSFPDRVEDTEAFF.